This T cell receptor (beta chain) comes out of a study of shared clonotypes between healthy human individuals. Turning to the study itself: Each donor contributed plates that comprised three CD4 naive, three CD4 memory, two CD8 naive and one CD8 memory. Broader study findings: Generally, naive subsets came out with larger estimated richness than memory subsets.

Regarding this clone: Its antigen is not known.

Splitting the CD4+ cells yielded a CD45RA+ naive subset and a CD45RA-negative memory subset. Germline CDR1 is SGHRS and CDR2 is YFSETQ. This CDR3 comprises 15 residues. V lost 0 bases to trimming and J lost 7 bases, with 13 bases between them. Here immunoSEQ multiplex PCR was the method, and the copy in TCRdb shows in-frame clones only, minus some. Here the sample spans hundreds of thousands of clones, 70% to 75% being singletons. The receptor was derived from a man aged 30 to 39 in good health. What was sequenced was memory CD4+ T cells sorted from blood. The subset is: CD45RA-negative fraction. J is TRBJ1-4 and V is TRBV5-1; D is perhaps TRBD1 (5 bases). Here the CDR3 reads CASSLAGRESEKLFF. The CDR3 DNA is TGCGCCAGCAGCTTGGCCGGCAGGGAGAGTGAAAAACTGTTTTTT.